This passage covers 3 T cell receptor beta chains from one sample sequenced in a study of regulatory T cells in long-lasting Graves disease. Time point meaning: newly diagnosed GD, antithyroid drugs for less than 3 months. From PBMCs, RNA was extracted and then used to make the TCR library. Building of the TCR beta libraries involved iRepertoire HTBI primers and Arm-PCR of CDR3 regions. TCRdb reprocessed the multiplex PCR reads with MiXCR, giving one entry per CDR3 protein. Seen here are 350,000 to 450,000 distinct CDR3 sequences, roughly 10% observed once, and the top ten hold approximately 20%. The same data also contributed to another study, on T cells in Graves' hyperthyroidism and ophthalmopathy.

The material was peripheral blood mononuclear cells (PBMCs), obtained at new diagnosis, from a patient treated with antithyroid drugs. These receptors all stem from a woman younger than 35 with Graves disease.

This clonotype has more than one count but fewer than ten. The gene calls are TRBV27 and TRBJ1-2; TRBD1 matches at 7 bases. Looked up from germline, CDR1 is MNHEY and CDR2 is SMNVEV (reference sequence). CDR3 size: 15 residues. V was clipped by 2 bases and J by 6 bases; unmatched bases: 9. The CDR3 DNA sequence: TGTGCCAGCAGTTTAACCGACAGGGTTGGAGATGGCTACACCTTC. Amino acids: CASSLTDRVGDGYTF.

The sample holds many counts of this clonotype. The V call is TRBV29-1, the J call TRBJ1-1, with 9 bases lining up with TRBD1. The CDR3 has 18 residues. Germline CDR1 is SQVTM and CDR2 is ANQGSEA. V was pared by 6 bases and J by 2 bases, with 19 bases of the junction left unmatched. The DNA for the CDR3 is TGCAGCGTCCCGTCACCGAGGACAGGGGTACGAGGTAACACTGAAGCTTTCTTT. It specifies CSVPSPRTGVRGNTEAFF.

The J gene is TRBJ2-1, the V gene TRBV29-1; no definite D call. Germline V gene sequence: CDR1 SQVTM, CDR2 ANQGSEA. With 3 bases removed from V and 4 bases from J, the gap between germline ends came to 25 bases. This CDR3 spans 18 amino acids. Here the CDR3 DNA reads TGCAGCGTTGAGGCCCTGACTCCTCCTCAAGTAAATTACAATGAGCAGTTCTTC. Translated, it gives CSVEALTPPQVNYNEQFF.